One TCR beta chain is described in this entry. The record originates from a study of T cells in Graves' hyperthyroidism and ophthalmopathy. RNA transcripts yielded amplified TCR beta CDR3 regions. Carried out on the TCR CDR3, a first-round RT-PCR used the HTBI primer set. TCRdb independently ran MiXCR on the multiplex PCR reads; one entry per CDR3 protein. Here the sample spans 400,000 to 550,000 distinct CDR3 sequences, roughly 25% being singletons. Germline CDR1 and CDR2: SGHAT and FQDESV (reference sequence). The CDR3 has 16 residues. Trimming took off 6 bases at V and 0 bases at J, with 18 bases between the two ends.

The chain combines TRBV11-1 with TRBJ2-7; D remains ambiguous. The receptor comes from a woman aged 25 to 45 with Graves' ophthalmopathy. The specimen sequenced was blood. The CDR3 loop reads CASSYSRTISSYEQYF. CDR3 DNA: TGTGCCAGCAGTTACTCGCGGACCATAAGCTCCTACGAGCAGTACTTC.